This is a list of T cell receptor beta chains from one sample in a study of shared clonotypes between healthy human individuals. Sequencing was performed with immunoSEQ multiplex PCR; in TCRdb, only in-frame clones are kept and a portion is missing. The sample consists of roughly 660,000 clones, less than 95% of them appearing once. The specimen sequenced was memory CD8+ T cells from PBMCs. These receptors were taken from a young man in good health. Some clones in this sample may be carry-over from other donors' samples. CDR3s include the opening cysteine and the closing phenylalanine or tryptophan. Each record gives: J gene, clone size, D gene, V gene, CDR3 length, CDR3 protein, CDR3 DNA. The D gene is left open where the match is weak. Size is omitted from some rows. Given values are once, few, many or a class for expanded clones.

TRBJ2-7	once	.	TRBV28	17	CASSFGQSNWVSYEQYF	TGTGCCAGCAGTTTTGGACAGTCTAATTGGGTCTCCTACGAGCAGTACTTC
TRBJ2-4	.	TRBD2	TRBV9	15	CASSARGSGSNIQYF	TGTGCCAGCAGCGCGAGGGGTAGCGGGAGTAACATTCAGTACTTC
TRBJ2-3	.	.	TRBV27	15	CASSLALSGTDTQYF	TGTGCCAGCAGTTTAGCGCTTTCGGGCACAGATACGCAGTATTTT
TRBJ2-1	.	TRBD1	TRBV9	17	CASSTRDRGLEWNEQFF	TGTGCCAGCAGCACCCGGGACAGGGGGCTCGAGTGGAATGAGCAGTTCTTC
TRBJ2-2	.	.	TRBV7-8	15	CASSLVRVSTGELFF	TGTGCCAGCAGCTTAGTAAGGGTATCCACCGGGGAGCTGTTTTTT
TRBJ1-1	.	.	TRBV20-1	11	CSARKNTEAFF	TGCAGTGCTAGAAAGAACACTGAAGCTTTCTTT
TRBJ1-1	.	.	TRBV6-1	14	CASREGFRGTEAFF	TGTGCCAGCAGGGAGGGTTTTCGAGGGACTGAAGCTTTCTTT
TRBJ2-7	.	.	TRBV28	16	CASSLSHRGSSYEQYF	TGTGCCAGCAGTTTGTCCCACCGGGGTTCCTCCTACGAGCAGTACTTC
TRBJ1-1	few	.	TRBV5-1	13	CASSLGDNTEAFF	TGCGCCAGCAGCTTGGGAGATAACACTGAAGCTTTCTTT
TRBJ1-1	.	.	TRBV7-9	14	CASSLEGGNTEAFF	TGTGCCAGCAGCTTAGAAGGAGGGAACACTGAAGCTTTCTTT
TRBJ2-7	once	.	TRBV27	16	CASSLWSGSPSYEQYF	TGTGCCAGCAGTTTATGGTCGGGCAGCCCCAGCTACGAGCAGTACTTC
TRBJ2-2	.	TRBD2	TRBV28	18	CASMTSELMERRAGELFF	TGTGCCAGCATGACTAGCGAGTTAATGGAGAGGAGGGCCGGGGAGCTGTTTTTT
TRBJ1-1	.	.	TRBV28	12	CASSLSAPEAFF	TGTGCCAGCAGCCTTAGCGCCCCTGAAGCTTTCTTT
TRBJ2-7	.	.	TRBV27	11	CASGGSYEQYF	TGTGCCAGCGGGGGCTCCTACGAGCAGTACTTC
TRBJ2-6	.	.	TRBV10-3	17	CAINVWAAYSGANVLTF	TGTGCCATCAACGTTTGGGCTGCTTACTCTGGGGCCAACGTCCTGACTTTC
TRBJ2-2	.	TRBD2	TRBV7-7	17	CASSTRTSGTGTGELFF	TGTGCCAGCAGCACCCGGACTAGCGGGACGGGCACCGGGGAGCTGTTTTTT
TRBJ2-1	.	TRBD2	TRBV6-1	15	CASRTISGTSNEQFF	TGTGCCAGCAGGACGATTAGCGGGACCTCCAATGAGCAGTTCTTC
TRBJ2-7	.	.	TRBV10-3	15	CAISESVQANYEQYF	TGTGCCATCAGTGAGTCTGTACAGGCAAACTACGAGCAGTACTTC
TRBJ2-7	.	.	TRBV5-1	14	CASSPAGSPYEQYF	TGCGCCAGCAGCCCGGCGGGGTCCCCCTACGAGCAGTACTTC
TRBJ2-2	.	.	TRBV4-2	15	CASTPRSTDTGELFF	TGTGCCAGCACCCCGAGGTCGACGGATACCGGGGAGCTGTTTTTT
TRBJ2-1	once	.	TRBV11-2	16	CASSPRDQTRLNEQFF	TGTGCCAGCAGCCCGCGGGACCAAACTAGACTTAATGAGCAGTTCTTC
TRBJ2-1	.	TRBD2	TRBV11-2	17	CASSLDLREASYNEQFF	TGTGCCAGCAGCTTAGATTTGCGGGAGGCTTCCTACAATGAGCAGTTCTTC
TRBJ2-7	.	.	TRBV5-5	15	CASSLGGLLPYEQYF	TGTGCCAGCAGCTTGGGAGGGCTGCTCCCCTACGAGCAGTACTTC
TRBJ2-7	.	TRBD2	TRBV4-1	15	CASSQVLAGNYEQYF	TGCGCCAGCAGCCAAGTACTAGCGGGAAACTACGAGCAGTACTTC
TRBJ2-1	.	.	TRBV7-2	16	CASSQDFYGPLNEQFF	TGTGCCAGCAGCCAAGACTTCTATGGTCCCCTCAATGAGCAGTTCTTC
TRBJ2-7	.	.	TRBV28	15	CASSFDGIAPREQYF	TGTGCCAGCAGTTTCGACGGGATCGCCCCCCGGGAGCAGTACTTC
TRBJ2-3	.	.	TRBV6-5	14	CASSYSRRDDTQYF	TGTGCCAGCAGTTACTCGCGGAGGGACGATACGCAGTATTTT
TRBJ1-1	.	.	TRBV6-5	14	CASSYLDKNTEAFF	TGTGCCAGCAGTTACCTCGACAAGAACACTGAAGCTTTCTTT
TRBJ1-5	once	.	TRBV28	14	CASSPGTLNQPQHF	TGTGCCAGCAGCCCCGGGACACTCAATCAGCCCCAGCATTTT
TRBJ2-7	.	TRBD2	TRBV5-6	16	CASSPRSSGILGEQYF	TGTGCCAGCAGCCCGAGGAGTAGCGGGATTCTCGGGGAGCAGTACTTC
TRBJ2-3	.	TRBD2	TRBV9	18	CASSGAGTSGRITDTQYF	TGTGCCAGCAGCGGCGCCGGGACTAGCGGGCGGATCACAGATACGCAGTATTTT
TRBJ2-7	.	.	TRBV7-6	16	CASSPKGGLFSYEQYF	TGTGCCAGCAGCCCTAAGGGCGGGTTGTTCTCCTACGAGCAGTACTTC
TRBJ2-3	.	TRBD2	TRBV5-4	15	CASSLGGLAQDTQYF	TGTGCCAGCAGCTTGGGGGGACTAGCGCAAGATACGCAGTATTTT
TRBJ2-1	once	.	TRBV28	15	CASSFGRYSYNEQFF	TGTGCCAGCAGTTTTGGGAGATACTCCTACAATGAGCAGTTCTTC
TRBJ1-1	few	TRBD1	TRBV30	15	CAWSTLTGEGTEAFF	TGTGCCTGGAGTACATTGACAGGGGAGGGAACTGAAGCTTTCTTT
TRBJ2-5	once	.	TRBV5-4	12	CASSLVQETQYF	TGTGCCAGCAGCTTAGTCCAAGAGACCCAGTACTTC
TRBJ2-3	.	.	TRBV5-8	15	CASSLGAGNTDTQYF	TGTGCCAGCAGCTTGGGGGCGGGGAACACAGATACGCAGTATTTT
TRBJ2-7	.	.	TRBV4-1	14	CASSPPPPQDEQYF	TGCGCCAGCAGCCCCCCCCCGCCGCAGGACGAGCAGTACTTC
TRBJ2-7	.	TRBD1	TRBV6-5	15	CASSYSRTGGNEQYF	TGTGCCAGCAGTTACTCGAGGACAGGGGGGAACGAGCAGTACTTC
TRBJ2-7	.	TRBD1	TRBV10-3	15	CAISESDRGSYEQYF	TGTGCCATCAGTGAGTCGGACAGGGGGTCCTACGAGCAGTACTTC
TRBJ1-3	.	.	TRBV21-1	17	CASSKGQGITSGNTIYF	TGTGCCAGCAGCAAGGGGCAGGGAATTACCTCTGGAAACACCATATATTTT
TRBJ1-3	.	.	TRBV28	15	CASTLAGSSGNTIYF	TGTGCCAGCACCCTCGCCGGGAGCTCTGGAAACACCATATATTTT
TRBJ2-7	.	.	TRBV19	12	CATRDNTYEQYF	TGTGCCACCCGGGACAACACCTACGAGCAGTACTTC
TRBJ1-3	.	.	TRBV19	15	CASSQSGVSGNTIYF	TGTGCCAGTAGTCAAAGCGGGGTCTCTGGAAACACCATATATTTT
TRBJ2-7	few	.	TRBV7-6	14	CASSLEAGTLEQYF	TGTGCCAGCAGCTTAGAGGCGGGGACCCTAGAGCAGTACTTC
TRBJ2-7	.	.	TRBV5-8	14	CASSSRGVPYEQYF	TGTGCCAGCAGCTCCCGCGGGGTCCCGTACGAGCAGTACTTC
TRBJ2-7	.	.	TRBV7-9	15	CASSPPAGTDYEQYF	TGTGCCAGCAGCCCCCCAGCCGGGACGGACTACGAGCAGTACTTC
TRBJ2-1	.	.	TRBV5-4	16	CASSSGGASSYNEQFF	TGTGCCAGCAGCTCCGGAGGGGCATCCTCCTACAATGAGCAGTTCTTC
TRBJ2-5	.	.	TRBV5-1	13	CASSWVVTETQYF	TGCGCCAGCAGCTGGGTAGTGACGGAGACCCAGTACTTC
TRBJ1-4	.	.	TRBV19	14	CASSIDLENEKLFF	TGTGCCAGTAGTATAGATCTGGAGAATGAAAAACTGTTTTTT
TRBJ2-2	.	.	TRBV19	13	CATGTFGPGELFF	TGTGCCACCGGGACGTTTGGACCCGGGGAGCTGTTTTTT
TRBJ2-5	.	TRBD2	TRBV15	16	CATSRAGLAGAETQYF	TGTGCCACCAGCAGAGCGGGACTAGCGGGAGCAGAGACCCAGTACTTC
TRBJ1-5	.	.	TRBV7-9	14	CASSPPEGNQPQHF	TGTGCCAGCAGCCCTCCAGAAGGCAATCAGCCCCAGCATTTT
TRBJ2-2	.	.	TRBV11-2	17	CASSPWRGPANTGELFF	TGTGCCAGCAGCCCTTGGCGGGGGCCAGCGAACACCGGGGAGCTGTTTTTT
TRBJ2-1	.	.	TRBV2	15	CASQPGSGSYNEQFF	TGTGCCAGCCAACCCGGGAGTGGGTCCTACAATGAGCAGTTCTTC
TRBJ2-7	.	TRBD2	TRBV5-1	16	CASSFIGTSGAYEQYF	TGCGCCAGCAGCTTTATAGGGACTAGCGGAGCGTACGAGCAGTACTTC
TRBJ1-2	.	.	TRBV19	12	CASGWAGYGYTF	TGTGCCAGTGGGTGGGCAGGCTATGGCTACACCTTC
TRBJ1-1	.	.	TRBV7-9	12	CASSLGVSEAFF	TGTGCCAGCAGCTTAGGGGTCAGTGAAGCTTTCTTT
TRBJ1-5	.	.	TRBV6-1	16	CASSELRALEHQPQHF	TGTGCCAGCAGTGAATTGAGGGCGTTGGAGCATCAGCCCCAGCATTTT
TRBJ2-3	.	TRBD2	TRBV7-9	17	CASSLGFSGMSTDTQYF	TGTGCCAGCAGCTTAGGATTTAGCGGGATGAGCACAGATACGCAGTATTTT